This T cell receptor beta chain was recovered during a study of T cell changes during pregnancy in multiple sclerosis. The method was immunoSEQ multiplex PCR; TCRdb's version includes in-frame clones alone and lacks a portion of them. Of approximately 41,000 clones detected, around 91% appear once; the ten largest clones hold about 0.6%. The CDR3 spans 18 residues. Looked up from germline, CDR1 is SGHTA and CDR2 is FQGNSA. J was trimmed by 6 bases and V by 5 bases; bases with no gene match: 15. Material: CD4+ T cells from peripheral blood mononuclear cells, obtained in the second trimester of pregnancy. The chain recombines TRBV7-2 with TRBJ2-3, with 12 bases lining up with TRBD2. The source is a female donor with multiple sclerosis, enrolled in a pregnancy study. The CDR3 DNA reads TGTGCCAGCAGCCCAAGCCCACTAGCGGGAGGCCGGAGGGATACGCAGTATTTT. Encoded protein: CASSPSPLAGGRRDTQYF.